This T cell receptor (beta chain) was observed in a study of human T cells and chemical hapten exposure. Total RNA extraction was carried out from unfractionated whole blood. Germline V gives CDR1 LNHDA, CDR2 SQIVND (reference sequence). This CDR3 is 12 amino acids long. V dropped 7 bases and J dropped 3; count of bases not matched to a gene: 2. TCRdb passed the 5' RACE reads through MiXCR, listing each CDR3 protein once. Of 120,000 to 150,000 distinct CDR3 sequences in the sample, 3.5% to 5% are singletons; the top ten hold over 1.3%. This chain joins TRBV19 and TRBJ2-7, with TRBD1 matching 8 bases. The receptor comes from a female donor in good health. The DNA for the CDR3 is TGTGCCAGTACAGGGGGCCTCTACGAGCAGTACTTC. Amino acids: CASTGGLYEQYF.